This passage covers 29 T cell receptor beta chains from one sample sequenced in a study of blood T cell repertoires in COVID-19. Produced via immunoSEQ multiplex PCR; TCRdb's table is partial and in-frame only. The data show hundreds of thousands of clones, 70% to 90% seen once. The source material was PBMCs or T cells enriched from blood (not recorded which). These receptor sequences come from a woman in her thirties or forties with acute COVID-19.

The chain has TRBV9 and TRBJ2-3, with TRBD2 matching 13 bases. V trimming: 1 base; J trimming: 6 bases; junction bases outside the gene matches: 11. This CDR3 has 18 amino acids. Germline-derived CDR1 and CDR2 are SGDLS and YYNGEE. The CDR3 coding sequence is TGTGCCAGCAGCGTACTCCCGGGACTAGCGGGAATGCCCGATACGCAGTATTTT. Translating gives CASSVLPGLAGMPDTQYF. Drawing the rest from reference TRBV9 and TRBJ2-3, the complete variable domain is DSGVTQTPKHLITATGQRVTLRCSPRSGDLSVYWYQQSLDQGLQFLIQYYNGEERAKGNILERFSAQQFPDLHSELNLSSLELGDSALYFCASSVLPGLAGMPDTQYFGPGTRLTVL.

The chain carries TRBV12-3 or TRBV12-4 and TRBJ2-7; tentatively, D is TRBD1 (6 bases). This CDR3 region has 12 residues. The V end lost 7 bases, the J end lost 5 bases, and 12 bases lay between the germline ends. The CDR3 is CASTGDGNEQYF. The CDR3 nucleotides read TGTGCCAGCACAGGGGATGGGAACGAGCAGTACTTC.

The rearrangement joins TRBV19 to TRBJ1-2; D not certain. The CDR3 runs to 14 residues. V lost 3 bases and J 4 bases, leaving 12 bases between the germline ends. The V gene's germline CDR1 is LNHDA and CDR2 SQIVND (reference sequence). The CDR3: CASSMGRVGYGYTF. The DNA for the CDR3 is TGTGCCAGTAGTATGGGGAGGGTCGGCTATGGCTACACCTTC.

The chain has TRBV4-3 and TRBJ2-5; 11 bases are shared with TRBD2. V dropped 7 bases and J dropped 1; count of bases not matched to a gene: 8. The CDR3 sequence is 16 residues long. Per germline, CDR1 LGHNA and CDR2 YSLEER. CDR3 sequence reads: CASKPGGTSGQETQYF. Here the CDR3 DNA reads TGCGCCAGCAAGCCCGGAGGGACTAGCGGCCAAGAGACCCAGTACTTC.

The chain employs TRBV6-4 and TRBJ2-5, with D maybe TRBD2 (6 bases). Trimming left V 5 bases short and J 5 bases short, with 18 bases between. The germline V gene has CDR1 MRHNA and CDR2 SNTAGT. This CDR3 spans 15 amino acids. DNA of the CDR3: TGTGCCAGCAGTCAGGGACTTGGGAGACATGAGACCCAGTACTTC. Translation: CASSQGLGRHETQYF.

The CDR3: CAISDGGFLAGELFF. The CDR3 nucleotides are TGTGCCATCAGTGACGGGGGGTTCTTGGCCGGGGAGCTGTTTTTT. The chain recombines TRBV10-3 with TRBJ2-2; 7 bases are shared with TRBD2. The V gene's germline CDR1 is ENHRY and CDR2 SYGVKD. The trim removed 3 bases at V and 6 bases at J, leaving 7 bases unmatched. This CDR3 contains 15 residues.

This chain uses TRBV7-2 with TRBJ2-1, with TRBD2 matching 11 bases. The CDR3 runs to 15 residues. V was clipped by 4 bases and J by 5 bases; unmatched bases: 4. The germline gives CDR1 SGHTA, CDR2 FQGNSA. The CDR3 loop reads CASSSRLAGNNEQFF. The DNA for the CDR3 is TGTGCCAGCAGCTCACGACTAGCGGGGAACAATGAGCAGTTCTTC.

The chain employs TRBV6-2 or TRBV6-3 and TRBJ1-1; D is unresolved. CDR3 length: 15 amino acids. The ends were cut back, 4 bases at V and 1 base at J, with 13 bases in the middle. The germline V gene has CDR1 MNHEY and CDR2 SVGEGT. CDR3 bases: TGTGCCAGCAGTTCGACTCCGCGCGGGAACACTGAAGCTTTCTTT. Translating gives CASSSTPRGNTEAFF.

V gene TRBV30 combines with J gene TRBJ1-3; TRBD1 might be the D (5 bases). Germline CDR1 GTSNPN, CDR2 SVGIG (reference sequence). V was trimmed by 1 base and J by 7 bases, leaving 17 bases between them. The CDR3 spans 15 residues. The CDR3 loop is CAWSGAGGALNTIYF. For the CDR3, the DNA is TGTGCCTGGAGTGGGGCAGGAGGGGCACTTAACACCATATATTTT.

The chain is built from TRBV12-3 or TRBV12-4 and TRBJ1-1, with no clear D. CDR3 size: 13 residues. The V end was cut by 7 bases, the J end by 0 bases, with 9 bases between. The CDR3 is CASTAELNTEAFF. The CDR3 DNA follows: TGTGCCAGCACCGCGGAGCTGAACACTGAAGCTTTCTTT.

CDR3 region: CASSAPSGTVFVGGVNTEAFF. As DNA, the CDR3 is TGTGCCAGCAGCGCCCCTTCCGGGACAGTGTTTGTAGGTGGGGTGAACACTGAAGCTTTCTTT. This chain links TRBV9 with TRBJ1-1; 7 bases are a match to TRBD1. J lost 0 bases, V lost 3 bases, and 23 bases had no gene match. Germline assignment: CDR1 SGDLS and CDR2 YYNGEE. CDR3 length equals 21 residues.

V is TRBV6-2 or TRBV6-3 and J is TRBJ1-1, with D possibly TRBD1 on 6 matching bases. The CDR3 is 14 amino acids. Trimming stripped 2 bases from V and 5 bases from J, with 12 bases between. Per germline, CDR1 MNHEY and CDR2 SVGEGT. Here the CDR3 reads CASSYLTQGTEAFF. Here the CDR3 DNA reads TGTGCCAGCAGTTACCTAACCCAGGGGACTGAAGCTTTCTTT.

The chain carries TRBV28 and TRBJ2-2, with TRBD1 as a possible D gene (6 bases). Trimming took off 10 bases at V and 1 base at J, with 7 bases between the two ends. Germline CDR1 and CDR2: MDHEN and SYDVKM. The CDR3 consists of 12 residues. The CDR3 here is CAMGQNTGELFF. The CDR3 nucleotides read TGTGCCATGGGACAGAACACCGGGGAGCTGTTTTTT.

This clone was seen only a few times. This rearrangement joins TRBV29-1 to TRBJ2-7; TRBD2 matches 14 bases. CDR3 size: 16 residues. V lost 0 bases and J lost 5; bases outside the gene matches: 6. The germline V gene has CDR1 SQVTM and CDR2 ANQGSEA. CDR3 nucleotides: TGCAGCGTTGAAGATCTGACTAGCGGGAGGGGGAACGAGCAGTACTTC. It translates to CSVEDLTSGRGNEQYF.

The sample holds a few counts of this clone. This chain joins TRBV30 and TRBJ1-1; maybe TRBD1 (6 bases). The V gene's germline CDR1 is GTSNPN and CDR2 SVGIG (reference sequence). V lost 3 bases, J lost 1 base, and 15 bases lay in between. This CDR3 comprises 15 residues. CDR3 nucleotides: TGTGCCTGGAGGGATGAGACGGACAGGAACACTGAAGCTTTCTTT. Its protein is CAWRDETDRNTEAFF.

This chain connects TRBV6-6 to TRBJ2-1, with D unresolved. Germline V lookup: CDR1 MNHNY, CDR2 SVGAGI (reference sequence). The CDR3 runs 11 residues. V lost 6 bases to trimming and J lost 10 bases, with 10 bases between them. Written as DNA, the CDR3 is TGTGCCAGCAGCCCCGTCGGGGAGCAGTTCTTC. This gives the protein CASSPVGEQFF.

The genes are TRBV11-2 and TRBJ2-3; TRBD2 is a possible D gene (7 bases). This CDR3 contains 16 residues. The germline CDR1 and CDR2 sequences are SGHAT and FQNNGV. V was clipped by 0 bases and J by 5 bases, with 15 bases between them. This CDR3 is CASSLDQVGGGDTQYF. Written as DNA, the CDR3 is TGTGCCAGCAGCTTAGATCAAGTAGGGGGGGGAGATACGCAGTATTTT.

For this clone: Other DNA sequences within the sample encode an identical CDR3. The chain joins TRBV5-1 to TRBJ1-4, with TRBD1 identical over 8 bases. After removal of 0 bases from V and 8 bases from J, the junction contained 3 bases not matched to a gene. The germline CDR1 and CDR2 sequences are SGHRS and YFSETQ. The CDR3 has 14 amino acids. CDR3 bases: TGCGCCAGCAGCTTGGACAGGGGGGACGAAAAACTGTTTTTT. This encodes CASSLDRGDEKLFF.

The chain combines TRBV6-5 with TRBJ2-7, with TRBD1 as a possible D gene (5 bases). The V gene lost 0 bases and the J gene lost 2 bases, with 11 bases spanning the gap. CDR1 and CDR2 (germline): MNHEY, SVGAGI. The CDR3 length is 15 residues. CDR3 coding DNA: TGTGCCAGCAGTTACTCAAGGGGTCCAACCTACGAGCAGTACTTC. Its translation: CASSYSRGPTYEQYF.

CDR3 loop: CGRVLAYEQYF. The CDR3, as DNA: TGTGGGAGAGTTTTAGCCTACGAGCAGTACTTC. The chain uses TRBV28 and TRBJ2-7; D remains ambiguous. The germline CDR1 and CDR2 sequences are MDHEN and SYDVKM. This CDR3 has 11 residues.

The chain combines TRBV10-3 with TRBJ2-2; the D gene is possibly TRBD1 (7 bases). The CDR3 spans 13 residues. Germline assignment: CDR1 ENHRY and CDR2 SYGVKD. The V and J ends lost 9 bases and 2 bases respectively, with 10 bases between them. CDR3 sequence reads: CAIQGGNTGELFF. CDR3 bases: TGTGCCATTCAGGGGGGCAACACCGGGGAGCTGTTTTTT.

This rearrangement joins TRBV20-1 to TRBJ2-7; tentative D call: TRBD2 (6 bases). Trimming pared 4 bases from V and 8 bases from J, leaving 12 bases between. The CDR3 covers 11 residues. From germline, CDR1 is DFQATT and CDR2 SNEGSKA (reference sequence). CDR3 in amino acids: CSANKGGQQYF. The CDR3 DNA follows: TGCAGTGCTAATAAGGGAGGACAGCAGTACTTC.

This clone has just one count. This chain links TRBV9 with TRBJ1-3; 7 bases match TRBD1. V gave up 2 bases and J gave up 4 bases; unmatched junction bases: 6. There are 15 residues in the CDR3. Germline V gene lookup returns CDR1 SGDLS and CDR2 YYNGEE. The CDR3 loop is CASSVTGVAGNTIYF. In nucleotides, the CDR3 is TGTGCCAGCAGCGTCACAGGGGTGGCGGGAAACACCATATATTTT.

A note on this clone: Other DNA sequences of this sample code for an identical CDR3. The rearrangement links TRBV19 to TRBJ1-1; TRBD1 agrees at 8 bases. V shed 6 bases, J shed 2 bases, and the junction held 2 bases outside the gene matches. The CDR3 is 13 amino acids. Germline V lookup: CDR1 LNHDA, CDR2 SQIVND (reference sequence). This CDR3 is CASRDRGNTEAFF. The CDR3 DNA is TGTGCCAGTAGAGACAGGGGAAACACTGAAGCTTTCTTT.

The chain employs TRBV11-2 and TRBJ2-4, with D possibly matching TRBD1 (5 bases). V was cut by 8 bases and J by 9 bases, with 11 bases left in between. The germline V gene has CDR1 SGHAT and CDR2 FQNNGV. CDR3 length: 11 amino acids. The CDR3 DNA is TGTGCCAGCGGCCAGGGCAGCATTCAGTACTTC. Translation gives CASGQGSIQYF.

The chain joins TRBV4-3 to TRBJ2-1; 8 bases map to TRBD2. From germline, CDR1 is LGHNA and CDR2 YSLEER. The V and J ends lost 1 base and 0 bases, in that order; junction bases with no gene match: 14. The CDR3 runs to 20 residues. The CDR3 is CASSQVHTSGPTSSYNEQFF. The CDR3, as DNA: TGCGCCAGCAGCCAAGTCCATACTAGCGGCCCCACCAGCTCCTACAATGAGCAGTTCTTC.

This rearrangement joins TRBV5-8 to TRBJ1-3; 8 nucleotides match TRBD1. The junction had 6 bases not matched to a gene; V was cut back by 2 bases and J by 8 bases. The CDR3 sequence is 14 residues long. CDR1 and CDR2 (germline): SGHTS, YDEGEE. Here the CDR3 reads CASSLQGVEDTIYF. DNA for the CDR3: TGTGCCAGCAGCTTACAGGGGGTAGAAGACACCATATATTTT.

The chain is built from TRBV14 and TRBJ1-4; maybe TRBD1 (6 bases). CDR1 and CDR2 (germline): SGHDN, FVKESK. The CDR3 is 15 amino acids. V dropped 5 bases and J dropped 4 bases, with 14 bases sitting between them. The chain's CDR3 is CASSYLQGINEKLFF. The CDR3 DNA sequence: TGTGCCAGCAGCTACCTACAGGGAATTAATGAAAAACTGTTTTTT. The full variable domain, rest sourced from reference TRBV14 and TRBJ1-4, is EAGVTQFPSHSVIEKGQTVTLRCDPISGHDNLYWYRRVMGKEIKFLLHFVKESKQDESGMPNNRFLAERTGGTYSTLKVQPAELEDSGVYFCASSYLQGINEKLFFGSGTQLSVL.

This sequence joins TRBV6-5 and TRBJ2-6; TRBD2 aligns across 15 bases. Germline assignment: CDR1 MNHEY and CDR2 SVGAGI. The CDR3 spans 15 residues. The V and J ends lost 6 bases and 13 bases, in that order; junction bases with no gene match: 7. The CDR3 nucleotides read TGTGCCAGCAGCTGGACTAGCGGGAGGGCCTGGGTCCTGACTTTC. It yields the protein CASSWTSGRAWVLTF.